This is a list of T cell receptor beta chains from one sample in a study. TCRdb reprocessed the RT-PCR reads via MiXCR and lists one record per CDR3 protein. The repertoire holds hundreds of thousands of distinct CDR3 sequences, with approximately 14% as singletons. The specimen was memory CD4+ T cells from blood. The receptors originated from a female donor in good health, serving as a healthy control. The CDR3 runs from the conserved cysteine through the conserved F or W.

TRBV7-8	TRBJ1-2	CASSLMSRGANYGYTF
TRBV5-5	TRBJ2-7	CASSNMRGRGLEQYF
TRBV5-5	TRBJ2-4	CASSPTSQRVKNIQYF
TRBV7-2	TRBJ2-2	CASSLGRMANTGELFF
TRBV7-2	TRBJ2-1	CASSSFLGEQFF
TRBV6-6	TRBJ1-2	CASRQAGGDNGYTF
TRBV6-6	TRBJ1-3	CASRAIGTSSGNTIYF
TRBV7-2	TRBJ2-7	CASSALGTSGYEQYF
TRBV11-2	TRBJ2-3	CASSNPSGDTQYF
TRBV25-1	TRBJ2-7	CASSEPGGGEYEQYF
TRBV5-1	TRBJ2-2	CASSLDGAVGGELFF
TRBV5-1	TRBJ2-2	CASKRTQNTGELFF
TRBV6-5	TRBJ1-4	CASSLRTGHSEKLFF
TRBV5-1	TRBJ2-3	CASSLDPRTDTQYF
TRBV2	TRBJ2-2	CASSRAGGMAGELFF
TRBV24-1	TRBJ2-1	CATSDFLEMDIHEQFF
TRBV28	TRBJ1-2	CASSIRTGRGYTF
TRBV20-1	TRBJ1-5	CSASFLGVGNQPQHF
TRBV20-1	TRBJ2-1	CRASGSINEQFF
TRBV20-1	TRBJ2-7	CSAKSGTHYEQYF
TRBV6-5	TRBJ1-4	CASSYSPGKGEKLFF
TRBV5-5	TRBJ1-5	CASSWTLNQPQHF
TRBV10-3	TRBJ2-3	CAISEQVLVDTQYF
TRBV28	TRBJ2-7	CASSLSPGQNEQYF
TRBV27	TRBJ1-2	CASSSTGGNGYTF
TRBV5-1	TRBJ2-1	CASSLVGRGRGNEQFF
TRBV6-2/TRBV6-3	TRBJ2-7	CASSYGLAVRSYEQYF
TRBV6-2/TRBV6-3	TRBJ2-1	CASTPLAGPHGAQFF
TRBV4-3	TRBJ2-7	CASSLTHDSSYEQYF
TRBV29-1	TRBJ1-4	CSVEDNQGREKLFF
TRBV24-1	TRBJ2-7	CATSDLWTYEQYF
TRBV9	TRBJ2-1	CASSVDAGSYNEQFF
TRBV6-2/TRBV6-3	TRBJ2-3	CASSFRHGETDTQYF
TRBV7-3	TRBJ2-2	CASSVGLAGRLFF
TRBV15	TRBJ2-1	CATSRARAGGLSYTYNEQFF
TRBV7-2	TRBJ2-7	CASSLASGGYEQYF
TRBV7-3	TRBJ2-3	CASSPSGTDTQYF
TRBV9	TRBJ1-3	CASSEWTGSGNTIYF
TRBV9	TRBJ1-1	CASSDGAGGVDTEAFF
TRBV18	TRBJ1-6	CASSQDSNNSPLHF
TRBV5-6	TRBJ1-1	CASSPRHNTEAFF
TRBV7-9	TRBJ2-7	CASGKAGAVYEQYF
TRBV11-2	TRBJ2-7	CASSLFGGGRREQYF
TRBV5-5	TRBJ1-1	CASSFTPGQGRTEAFF
TRBV5-1	TRBJ2-3	CASSVGTGASTDTQYF
TRBV12-3/TRBV12-4	TRBJ2-1	CASWRLAGGHNEQFF
TRBV10-3	TRBJ2-5	CAISESRTGGETQYF
TRBV11-1	TRBJ2-7	CASSLGDRGLEQYF
TRBV5-1	TRBJ1-2	CASRLSENYGYTF
TRBV6-2/TRBV6-3	TRBJ1-1	CASRNLPPNTEAFF
TRBV20-1	TRBJ1-1	CSARDAGLNTEAFF
TRBV7-8	TRBJ2-7	CASSLGWLSYEQYF
TRBV20-1	TRBJ1-1	CSARARTGYEAFF